Listed below are T cell receptor beta chains from one sample, sequenced in a study of CD8+ T cells in alopecia areata. Some clones are missing from TCRdb's copy, which holds only in-frame ones; the method was immunoSEQ multiplex PCR. Of around 100,000 clones listed, 55% are singletons. Sample: CD4+ T cells sorted from blood. These TCRs come from a human donor in good health. Both conserved end residues are part of each CDR3. The D gene is left open where the match is weak. Clone size is not always given. Where it is, it says once, few, many or a class for expanded clones.

J	D	size	V	CDR3	DNA
TRBJ1-6	TRBD1	NA	TRBV5-1	CASSTWTGDNSPLHF	TGCGCCAGCAGCACCTGGACAGGTGATAATTCACCCCTCCACTTT
TRBJ2-7	NA	few	TRBV5-1	CASSLAGTTRDEQYF	TGCGCCAGCAGCTTAGCCGGGACCACCCGGGACGAGCAGTACTTC
TRBJ1-4	NA	NA	TRBV6-1	CASSDLSQRLFF	TGTGCCAGCAGCGACCTCTCACAGAGACTGTTTTTT
TRBJ1-2	NA	NA	TRBV29-1	CSVLSEPNYGYTF	TGCAGCGTCCTATCAGAACCTAACTATGGCTACACCTTC
TRBJ1-2	NA	NA	TRBV30	CAWGAGTKYGYTF	TGTGCCTGGGGTGCGGGGACTAAATATGGCTACACCTTC
TRBJ1-2	NA	NA	TRBV29-1	CSVGGQLRLEGYTF	TGCAGCGTCGGGGGGCAGCTTCGGTTGGAGGGCTACACCTTC
TRBJ1-2	NA	NA	TRBV28	CASTAGSNYGYTF	TGTGCCAGCACCGCCGGGTCTAACTATGGCTACACCTTC
TRBJ2-1	TRBD2	few	TRBV4-1	CASSQSGPAGPGTSGRSEQFF	TGCGCCAGCAGCCAATCGGGACCCGCTGGACCTGGGACTAGCGGGAGAAGTGAGCAGTTCTTC
TRBJ1-6	TRBD1	NA	TRBV4-2	CASSLNPGQGGDSPLHF	TGTGCCAGCAGCCTCAACCCGGGACAGGGGGGTGATTCACCCCTCCACTTT
TRBJ2-5	TRBD2	NA	TRBV6-5	CASSYSGLAVGETQYF	TGTGCCAGCAGTTACTCAGGCCTAGCGGTTGGAGAGACCCAGTACTTC
TRBJ2-7	NA	NA	TRBV9	CASSPAWGSIYYEQYF	TGTGCCAGCAGCCCCGCTTGGGGCTCAATTTACTACGAGCAGTACTTC
TRBJ1-1	TRBD1	NA	TRBV4-3	CASSRQLPTGGLVNTEAFF	TGCGCCAGCAGCCGACAACTCCCTACAGGGGGCCTTGTGAACACTGAAGCTTTCTTT
TRBJ2-6	NA	NA	TRBV9	CASSETGSGANVLTF	TGTGCCAGCAGCGAGACAGGATCTGGGGCCAACGTCCTGACTTTC
TRBJ2-3	TRBD1	NA	TRBV6-1	CASSETGTGKSTDTQYF	TGTGCCAGCAGTGAAACCGGGACAGGGAAAAGCACAGATACGCAGTATTTT
TRBJ2-7	NA	NA	TRBV5-1	CASSLGGYEQYF	TGCGCCAGCAGCTTGGGCGGCTACGAGCAGTACTTC
TRBJ2-4	NA	NA	TRBV7-2	CASSLVPGKENIQYF	TGTGCCAGCAGCTTAGTCCCAGGGAAGGAGAACATTCAGTACTTC